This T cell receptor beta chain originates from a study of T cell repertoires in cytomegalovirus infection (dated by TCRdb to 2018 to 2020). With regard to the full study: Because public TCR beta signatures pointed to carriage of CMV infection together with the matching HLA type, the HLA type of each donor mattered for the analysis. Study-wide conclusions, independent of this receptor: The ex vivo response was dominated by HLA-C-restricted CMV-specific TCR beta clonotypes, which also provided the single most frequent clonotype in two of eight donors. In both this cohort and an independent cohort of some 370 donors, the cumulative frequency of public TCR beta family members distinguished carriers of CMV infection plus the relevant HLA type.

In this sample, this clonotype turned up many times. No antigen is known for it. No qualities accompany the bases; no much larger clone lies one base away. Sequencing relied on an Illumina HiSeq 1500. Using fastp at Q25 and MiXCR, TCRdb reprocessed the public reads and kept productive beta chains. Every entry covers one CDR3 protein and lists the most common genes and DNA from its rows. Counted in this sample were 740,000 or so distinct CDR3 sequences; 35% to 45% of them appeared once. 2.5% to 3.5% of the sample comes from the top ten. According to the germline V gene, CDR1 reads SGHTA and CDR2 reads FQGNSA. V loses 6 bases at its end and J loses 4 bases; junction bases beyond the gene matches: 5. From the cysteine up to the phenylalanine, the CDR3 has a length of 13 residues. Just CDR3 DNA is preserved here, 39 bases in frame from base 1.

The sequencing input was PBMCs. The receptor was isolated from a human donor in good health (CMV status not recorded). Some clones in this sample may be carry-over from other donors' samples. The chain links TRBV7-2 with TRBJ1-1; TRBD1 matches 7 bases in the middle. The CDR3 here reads CASSLQGFTEAFF. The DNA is TGTGCCAGCAGTCTACAGGGGTTCACTGAAGCTTTCTTT.